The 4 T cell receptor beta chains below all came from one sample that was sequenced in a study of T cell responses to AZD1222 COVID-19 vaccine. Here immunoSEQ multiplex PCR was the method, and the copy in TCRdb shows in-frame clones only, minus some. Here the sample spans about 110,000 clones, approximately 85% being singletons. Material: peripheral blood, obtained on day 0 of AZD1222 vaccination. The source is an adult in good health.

The CDR3 spells CASSQTGGNQPQHF. The CDR3 DNA follows: TGTGCCAGCTCACAAACAGGGGGCAATCAGCCCCAGCATTTT. The chain carries TRBV18 and TRBJ1-5; 7 nucleotides match TRBD1. The CDR3 sequence is 14 residues long. J lost 2 bases, V lost 4 bases, and 2 bases had no gene match. Germline V CDR1 and CDR2: KGHSH, LQKENI.

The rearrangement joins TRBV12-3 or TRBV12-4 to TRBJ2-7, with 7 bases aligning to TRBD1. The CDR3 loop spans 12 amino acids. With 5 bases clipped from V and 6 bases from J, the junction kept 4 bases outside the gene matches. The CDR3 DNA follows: TGTGCCAGCAGTCCACAGGGGTTCGAGCAGTACTTC. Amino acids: CASSPQGFEQYF.

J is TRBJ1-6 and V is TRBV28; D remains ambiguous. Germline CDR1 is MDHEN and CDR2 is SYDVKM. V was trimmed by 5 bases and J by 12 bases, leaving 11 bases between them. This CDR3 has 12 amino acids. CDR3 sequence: CASSPQVGPLHF. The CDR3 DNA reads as TGTGCCAGCAGTCCTCAGGTCGGACCCCTCCACTTT.

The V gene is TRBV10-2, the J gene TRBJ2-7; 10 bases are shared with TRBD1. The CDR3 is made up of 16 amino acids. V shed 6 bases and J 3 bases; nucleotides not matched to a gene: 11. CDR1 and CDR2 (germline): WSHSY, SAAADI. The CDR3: CASRGLPGQGNYEQYF. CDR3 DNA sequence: TGCGCCAGCAGGGGACTTCCGGGACAGGGGAACTACGAGCAGTACTTC.